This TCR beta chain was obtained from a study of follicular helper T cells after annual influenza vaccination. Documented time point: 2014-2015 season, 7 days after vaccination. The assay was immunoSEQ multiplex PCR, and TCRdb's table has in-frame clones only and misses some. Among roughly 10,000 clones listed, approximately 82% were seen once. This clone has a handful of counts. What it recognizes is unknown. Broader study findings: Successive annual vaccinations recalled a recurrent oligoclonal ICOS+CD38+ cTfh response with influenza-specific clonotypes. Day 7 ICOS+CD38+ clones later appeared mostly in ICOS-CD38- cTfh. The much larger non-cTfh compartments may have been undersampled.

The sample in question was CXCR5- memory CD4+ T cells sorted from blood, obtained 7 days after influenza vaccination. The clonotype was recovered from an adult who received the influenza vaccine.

The CDR3 protein is CASSPGTGSGYTF. Written as DNA, the CDR3 is TGTGCCAGCAGCCCCGGGACAGGGTCTGGCTACACCTTC. The rearrangement joins TRBV2 to TRBJ1-2, with 9 positions matching TRBD1. Unmatched junction bases numbered 6, after V lost 6 bases and J lost 7 bases. The length of the CDR3 is 13 residues. In germline, CDR1 is SNHLY, CDR2 FYNNEI.